This T cell receptor (beta chain) was recorded in a study of type 1 regulatory T cells. CDR1 is SQVTM, CDR2 ANQGSEA, per germline. Deletions cut 7 bases from V and 5 bases from J, with 11 bases between. The CDR3 loop spans 11 amino acids. This clonotype occurred a few times. Its target is not known. MiXCR, applied by TCRdb to the reads, yields one record per CDR3 protein. The sample lists about 65,000 distinct CDR3 sequences; roughly 49% were seen once. The sequence came from a human donor in good health. Sequenced input: cultured non-Tr1 T cells, either the whole culture or a sorted T cell fraction (not recorded which). This chain connects TRBV29-1 to TRBJ2-5; D is unclear. CDR3 DNA: TGCAGCGGCTTAAAGGAGGAGACCCAGTACTTC. Translation gives CSGLKEETQYF.